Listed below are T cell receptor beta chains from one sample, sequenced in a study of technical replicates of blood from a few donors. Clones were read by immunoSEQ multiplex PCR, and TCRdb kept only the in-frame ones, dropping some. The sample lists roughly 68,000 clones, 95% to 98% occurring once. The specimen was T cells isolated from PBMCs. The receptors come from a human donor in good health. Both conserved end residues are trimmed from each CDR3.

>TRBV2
ASTPPGHQDEQF
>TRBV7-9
ASSFSFPGVVYEQY
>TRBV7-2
ASSLGRETQY
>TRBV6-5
ASSYRSGSYNEQF
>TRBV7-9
ASSLVGTGHLVEQY
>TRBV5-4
ASSLAQSSGRDFYEQY
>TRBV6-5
ASSYLLTGGDEQY
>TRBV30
AWSREADQPQH
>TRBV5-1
ASSLPGGGDTQY
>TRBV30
AWEDRYNEQF
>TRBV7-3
ASSPQPLASYNEQF
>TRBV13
ASTLGTGSYEQF
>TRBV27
ASSGGLGNEQF
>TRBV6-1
ASGTGVEKLF
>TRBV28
ASSLGGRYDEQY
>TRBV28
ASSQDRGRHYT
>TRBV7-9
ASSLTGIDGYT
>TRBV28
ASSGGAGKLYEQY
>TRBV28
ASSPGTGGGNTIY
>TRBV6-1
ASSVGGLGVGQPQH
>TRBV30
AWNPGNSYEQY
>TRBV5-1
ASSSRSSGRADEQF
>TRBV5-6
ASSSGWGGSYEQY
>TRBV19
ATHSGANVLT
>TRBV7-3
ASSLNPTTSGEYEQY
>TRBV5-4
ASSLDRGLGNEQF
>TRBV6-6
ASGLSGSTDTQY